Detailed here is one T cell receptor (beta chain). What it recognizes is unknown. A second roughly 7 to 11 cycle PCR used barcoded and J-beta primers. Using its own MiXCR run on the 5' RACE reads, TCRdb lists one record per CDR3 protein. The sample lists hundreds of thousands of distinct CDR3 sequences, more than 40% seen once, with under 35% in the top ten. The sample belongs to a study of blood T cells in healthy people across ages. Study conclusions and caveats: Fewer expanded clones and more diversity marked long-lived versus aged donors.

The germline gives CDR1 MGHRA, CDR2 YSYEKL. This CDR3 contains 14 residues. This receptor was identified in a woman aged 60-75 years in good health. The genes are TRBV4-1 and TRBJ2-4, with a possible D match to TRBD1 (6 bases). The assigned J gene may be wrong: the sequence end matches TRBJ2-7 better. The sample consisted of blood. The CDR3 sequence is CASSHLRGVDEQYF. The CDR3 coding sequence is TGCGCCAGCAGTCACCTCAGGGGCGTGGACGAGCAGTACTTC.